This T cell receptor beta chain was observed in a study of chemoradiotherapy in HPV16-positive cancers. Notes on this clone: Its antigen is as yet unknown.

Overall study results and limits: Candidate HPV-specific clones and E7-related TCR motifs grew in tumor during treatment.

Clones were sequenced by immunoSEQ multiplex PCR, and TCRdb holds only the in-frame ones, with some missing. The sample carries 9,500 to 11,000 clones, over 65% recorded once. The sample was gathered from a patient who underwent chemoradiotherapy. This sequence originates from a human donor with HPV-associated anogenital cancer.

The CDR3 DNA follows: TGTGCCAGCAGCGTAGCGGAAGGGAGCTCCTATAATTCACCCCTCCACTTT. Translated: CASSVAEGSSYNSPLHF. The chain couples TRBV9 to TRBJ1-6, with D unclear. This CDR3 is built from 17 residues. The germline CDR1 and CDR2 sequences are SGDLS and YYNGEE. Trimming removed 0 bases at V and 0 bases at J, with 10 bases between.